The TCR beta chain described here comes from a study of blood T cell repertoires in COVID-19. Study-level background: Whether acute or convalescent, the COVID-19 samples came from the United States, Italy and Spain. Nucleic acid was either cDNA or gDNA, and it came from T cells, B-cell-depleted T cells, or PBMCs.

Per the study methods: Amplified reference gene primers provided the basis for estimating nucleated cell counts. Profiling relied on immunoSEQ multiplex PCR, and the TCRdb table lists in-frame clones only, not all of them. From that table come the V and J calls and clone size; the DNA was used to work out D and trimming. This sample has roughly 160,000 clones, with approximately 81% found just once. The CDR3 runs to 18 residues. CDR1 is LNHNV and CDR2 is YYDKDF in the germline V gene (reference sequence). Trimming took 0 bases from V and 0 from J; bases not matched to a gene: 6. Sequences were obtained from peripheral blood. This rearrangement joins TRBV15 to TRBJ2-1, with 9 bases lining up with TRBD2. The TCR originated in a man between 18 and 35 years old with active or convalescent COVID-19. CDR3 loop: CATSRDASGDSSYNEQFF. In DNA form, the CDR3 reads TGTGCCACCAGCAGAGATGCTAGCGGGGACAGCTCCTACAATGAGCAGTTCTTC. The full variable domain, its missing parts supplied by reference TRBV15 and TRBJ2-1, is DAMVIQNPRYQVTQFGKPVTLSCSQTLNHNVMYWYQQKSSQAPKLLFHYYDKDFNNEADTPDNFQSRRPNTSFCFLDIRSPGLGDTAMYLCATSRDASGDSSYNEQFFGPGTRLTVL.